One and the same sample provided the 20 T cell receptor beta chains below, sequenced in a study of response to subunit inactivated influenza vaccine. TCRdb re-analysed the RT-PCR reads in MiXCR, keeping a single row per CDR3 protein. The sample records more than 500,000 distinct CDR3 sequences, approximately 10% being singletons. These records were also assigned to another study, of T cells expressing NK-cell markers. That source adds: TCR beta cDNA was generated via 5'RACE template switching incorporating UMIs.

Sample: PBMCs from blood, taken on the day of vaccination. Every receptor here comes from a man over 45 who received an inactivated influenza vaccine.

The chain carries TRBV20-1 and TRBJ2-7; 8 bases are a match to TRBD2. CDR3 length: 17 amino acids. Germline trimming cut 0 bases from V and 0 bases from J; bases unmatched to any gene: 10. Germline lookup yields CDR1 DFQATT and CDR2 SNEGSKA (reference sequence). CDR3: CSARELGSGANSYEQYF. As DNA, the CDR3 is TGCAGTGCTAGAGAGTTAGGTAGCGGGGCTAACTCCTACGAGCAGTACTTC.

The CDR3 region has the DNA TGTGCCGGAGCGACAGTCGCACTCACTGAAGCTTTCTTT. This sequence encodes CAGATVALTEAFF. The V and J genes are TRBV6-1 and TRBJ1-1; D possibly corresponds to TRBD1 (5 bases). Trimming removed 11 bases at V and 4 bases at J, with 17 bases between. The CDR3 length is 13 residues. Germline lookup yields CDR1 MNHNS and CDR2 SASEGT.

This chain connects TRBV5-6 to TRBJ2-2, with D possibly TRBD1 on 6 matching bases. Looked up from germline, CDR1 is SGHDT and CDR2 is YYEEEE. The V gene lost 6 bases and the J gene lost 7 bases, with 13 bases spanning the gap. This CDR3 has 13 residues. This chain's CDR3 is CASTLGANGELFF. The CDR3, as DNA: TGTGCCAGCACCCTGGGGGCCAACGGGGAGCTGTTTTTT.

There are a few counts of this clonotype. The CDR3 sequence: CSARIITGSQETQYF. The CDR3 bases are TGCAGTGCTAGGATAATTACAGGGTCACAAGAGACCCAGTACTTC. This chain connects TRBV20-1 to TRBJ2-5; TRBD1 might be the D (6 bases). Trimming removed 3 bases at V and 2 bases at J, with 16 bases between. Germline CDR1 reads DFQATT; CDR2 reads SNEGSKA (reference sequence). CDR3 length: 15 residues.

This clonotype was detected a few times. The chain employs TRBV6-4 and TRBJ2-1; 7 nucleotides match TRBD1. V shed 8 bases and J 4 bases; nucleotides not matched to a gene: 11. Germline values: CDR1 MRHNA, CDR2 SNTAGT. The length of the CDR3 is 15 residues. The CDR3 DNA sequence: TGTGCCAGCGCAAAGACCGGGACAGATTACAATGAGCAGTTCTTC. Translated, it gives CASAKTGTDYNEQFF.

The rearrangement joins TRBV4-1 to TRBJ2-1; possibly TRBD1 for D (6 bases). CDR3 length equals 18 residues. Germline CDR1 reads MGHRA; CDR2 reads YSYEKL. V was cut by 5 bases and J by 0 bases, with 20 bases left in between. The CDR3 loop is CASSTNRLGARSYNEQFF. CDR3 coding DNA: TGCGCCAGCAGCACAAATCGATTGGGGGCCCGCTCCTACAATGAGCAGTTCTTC.

In its sample, this clonotype was seen a few times. The rearrangement links TRBV6-1 to TRBJ2-7; TRBD1 matches 8 bases. V was clipped by 2 bases and J by 3 bases; unmatched bases: 6. The CDR3 is 15 residues long. Germline CDR1 reads MNHNS; CDR2 reads SASEGT. As DNA, the CDR3 is TGTGCCAGCAGTGAATTCGGACAGGGAATCTACGAGCAGTACTTC. Its protein is CASSEFGQGIYEQYF.

V gene TRBV5-1 combines with J gene TRBJ2-3; D remains unclear. The germline V gene encodes CDR1 SGHRS and CDR2 YFSETQ. The CDR3 length is 13 residues. V was pared by 0 bases and J by 4 bases, with 6 bases between. The CDR3 sequence is CASSLGAPDTQYF. The CDR3 DNA reads TGCGCCAGCAGCTTGGGGGCTCCAGATACGCAGTATTTT.

The chain combines TRBV5-1 with TRBJ1-1, with D perhaps matching TRBD1 (5 bases). Trimming left V 0 bases short and J 4 bases short, with 13 bases between. Germline V gives CDR1 SGHRS, CDR2 YFSETQ. The CDR3 is made up of 15 amino acids. CDR3 nucleotide sequence: TGCGCCAGCAGCTTGGCCCCAGGGAGGGCCACTGAAGCTTTCTTT. Encoded protein: CASSLAPGRATEAFF.

V gene TRBV12-3 or TRBV12-4 combines with J gene TRBJ2-7, with D perhaps being TRBD1 or TRBD2 (5 bases each). This CDR3 spans 14 amino acids. V lost 3 bases and J lost 5, with 14 bases in between. CDR3 nucleotides: TGTGCCAGCAGTTTGGCAGCGGTCAGGGACGAGCAGTACTTC. Its translation: CASSLAAVRDEQYF.

This clonotype was seen only a few times. V gene TRBV27 combines with J gene TRBJ2-7, with 8 bases that match TRBD1. The germline CDR1 and CDR2 sequences are MNHEY and SMNVEV (reference sequence). Trimming took 2 bases from V and 0 from J; bases not matched to a gene: 3. This CDR3 is 15 amino acids long. CDR3 residues: CASSLRQGNSYEQYF. The CDR3 DNA is TGTGCCAGCAGTTTACGACAGGGGAACTCCTACGAGCAGTACTTC.

In its sample, this clonotype was seen a few times. The V and J genes are TRBV6-2 or TRBV6-3 and TRBJ2-1, with 10 bases that match TRBD2. V shed 5 bases, J shed 10 bases, and the junction held 8 bases outside the gene matches. CDR1 is MNHEY, CDR2 SVGEGT, per germline. The CDR3 totals 14 residues. In nucleotides, the CDR3 is TGTGCCAGCAGTAGCGGGACTAGCGCGAAGGAGCAGTTCTTC. It codes for CASSSGTSAKEQFF.

This clonotype appeared a few times. The chain couples TRBV6-5 to TRBJ2-7; 7 bases fit TRBD1. V dropped 0 bases and J dropped 2; count of bases not matched to a gene: 13. The CDR3 extends over 18 amino acids. Germline V gene lookup returns CDR1 MNHEY and CDR2 SVGAGI. CDR3 sequence (DNA): TGTGCCAGCAGTTACTCTTCCCCCCGACAGGGTCTGACCTACGAGCAGTACTTC. This sequence encodes CASSYSSPRQGLTYEQYF.

This clonotype has just a few counts. This sequence joins TRBV25-1 and TRBJ2-1; 8 bases align to TRBD1. The germline CDR1 and CDR2 sequences are MGHDK and SYGVNS. CDR3 length: 11 residues. V lost 9 bases to trimming and J lost 10 bases; unmatched junction nucleotides: 5. The CDR3 loop reads CASDRGGEQFF. The CDR3 region has the DNA TGTGCCAGTGACAGGGGCGGGGAGCAGTTCTTC.

This clonotype showed up many times. CDR3 amino acids: CASSPRQRGTDTQYF. CDR3 nucleotide sequence: TGTGCCAGCAGTCCCCGACAGAGGGGCACAGATACGCAGTATTTT. The chain recombines TRBV12-3 or TRBV12-4 with TRBJ2-3; the D gene could be TRBD1 or TRBD2 (5 bases each). The CDR3 contains 15 residues. V dropped 5 bases and J dropped 1 base, with 13 bases sitting between them.

The rearrangement uses TRBV18 and TRBJ2-7; unclear D gene. The CDR3 consists of 14 residues. V lost 3 bases and J lost 2, with 11 bases in between. The germline gives CDR1 KGHSH, CDR2 LQKENI. CDR3: CASSPATRTYEQYF. The DNA of the CDR3 is TGTGCCAGCTCACCTGCGACAAGAACCTACGAGCAGTACTTC.

This clonotype was picked up a small number of times. V usage is TRBV10-3 and J usage is TRBJ2-3, with 11 bases aligning to TRBD2. This CDR3 comprises 17 residues. The germline CDR1 and CDR2 sequences are ENHRY and SYGVKD. V lost 3 bases to trimming and J lost 6 bases; unmatched junction nucleotides: 11. Here the CDR3 reads CAISDPASGGRKDTQYF. As DNA, the CDR3 is TGTGCCATCAGTGATCCAGCTAGCGGGGGGAGGAAGGATACGCAGTATTTT.

The chain combines TRBV28 with TRBJ2-1; 7 bases agree with TRBD2. This CDR3 is 14 amino acids long. Germline trimming cut 6 bases from V and 6 bases from J; bases unmatched to any gene: 8. From germline, CDR1 is MDHEN and CDR2 SYDVKM. For the CDR3, the DNA is TGTGCCAGCAGCTGGACTAGTATGCCCAATGAGCAGTTCTTC. This encodes CASSWTSMPNEQFF.

V usage is TRBV5-1 and J usage is TRBJ2-3, with a tentative D call TRBD2 (6 bases). The CDR3 extends over 15 amino acids. The V and J ends lost 0 bases and 2 bases respectively, with 10 bases between them. From germline, CDR1 is SGHRS and CDR2 YFSETQ. CDR3 sequence: CASSLVRGNTDTQYF. For the CDR3, the DNA is TGCGCCAGCAGCTTGGTGCGGGGTAACACAGATACGCAGTATTTT.

V gene TRBV20-1 combines with J gene TRBJ2-2, with D possibly being TRBD2 (5 bases). Trimming shortened V by 3 bases and J by 5 bases, and 13 bases separated the two germline ends. CDR3 length equals 14 residues. Germline loops: CDR1 DFQATT, CDR2 SNEGSKA (reference sequence). In nucleotides, the CDR3 is TGCAGTGCTAGGGACTCCAGAAGGACCGGGGAGCTGTTTTTT. Its protein is CSARDSRRTGELFF.